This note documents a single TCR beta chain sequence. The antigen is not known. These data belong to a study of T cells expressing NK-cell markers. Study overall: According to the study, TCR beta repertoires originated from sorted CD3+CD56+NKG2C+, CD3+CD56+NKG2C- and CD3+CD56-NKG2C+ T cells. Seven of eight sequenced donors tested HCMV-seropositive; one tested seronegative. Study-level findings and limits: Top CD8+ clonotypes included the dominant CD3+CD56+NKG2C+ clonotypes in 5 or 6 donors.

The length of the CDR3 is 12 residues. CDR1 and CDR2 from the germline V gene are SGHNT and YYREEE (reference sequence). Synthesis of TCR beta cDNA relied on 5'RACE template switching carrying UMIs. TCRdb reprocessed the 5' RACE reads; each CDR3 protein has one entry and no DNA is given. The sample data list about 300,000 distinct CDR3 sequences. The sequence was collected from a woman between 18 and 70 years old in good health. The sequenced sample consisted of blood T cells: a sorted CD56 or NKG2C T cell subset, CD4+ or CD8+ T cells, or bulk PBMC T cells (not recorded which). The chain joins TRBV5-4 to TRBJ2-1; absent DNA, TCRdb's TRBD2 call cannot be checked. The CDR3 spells CASSRTSNEQFF.